This T cell receptor (beta chain) was found in a study of blood T cells in healthy people across ages. Remarks on this clonotype: Its antigen is currently unknown.

Points from the study as a whole: What prevented conclusive comparison of naive and antigen-experienced cells was that PBMCs were unsorted. Age showed a roughly linear inverse relationship with TCR beta diversity per million T cells.

CDR3 length equals 16 residues. The V gene's germline CDR1 is LGHNA and CDR2 YNFKEQ. The germline V and J ends were trimmed by 2 bases and 7 bases, with 19 bases remaining between them. Alongside a J-beta primer mix, a sample-barcoded 5' primer served in a second PCR lasting about 7 to 11 cycles. TCRdb passed the 5' RACE reads through MiXCR, listing each CDR3 protein once. The sample comprises about 620,000 distinct CDR3 sequences, around 52% of which are singletons, and roughly 13% rests with the top ten. The receptor was derived from a woman over 75 in good health. V and J are TRBV4-2 and TRBJ2-3; possible D gene TRBD1, 5 bases. The material sequenced was blood. The CDR3 reads CASSQSLQQVVNTQYF. In DNA, the CDR3 is TGTGCCAGCAGCCAAAGTCTTCAACAGGTGGTAAATACGCAGTATTTT.